This entry lists 10 T cell receptor beta chains sequenced from one sample in a study of T cell repertoires in ileal Crohn's disease. Here immunoSEQ multiplex PCR was the method, and the copy in TCRdb shows in-frame clones only, minus some. The sample consists of about 5,000 clones, around 84% of them appearing once. Specimen: ileal tissue. The origin of the receptors is an adult with Crohn's disease.

This chain links TRBV7-8 with TRBJ1-1; D is ambiguous. The V and J ends lost 4 bases and 0 bases respectively, with 3 bases between them. Germline V gene lookup returns CDR1 SGHVS and CDR2 FQNEAQ. The CDR3 runs to 12 residues. The CDR3 spells CASSSMNTEAFF. CDR3 DNA sequence: TGTGCCAGCAGCTCCATGAACACTGAAGCTTTCTTT.

The chain joins TRBV28 to TRBJ1-6; TRBD1 might be the D (5 bases). This CDR3 is 14 amino acids long. The germline V gene encodes CDR1 MDHEN and CDR2 SYDVKM. Trimming stripped 5 bases from V and 7 bases from J, with 12 bases between. The CDR3 loop reads CASSLDGGNSPLHF. The CDR3 nucleotides are TGTGCCAGCAGTCTAGACGGGGGAAATTCACCCCTCCACTTT. Supplemented by reference TRBV28 and TRBJ1-6, the full variable domain reads DVKVTQSSRYLVKRTGEKVFLECVQDMDHENMFWYRQDPGLGLRLIYFSYDVKMKEKGDIPEGYSVSREKKERFSLILESASTNQTSMYLCASSLDGGNSPLHFGNGTRLTVT.

The sample holds a few counts of this clone. The gene calls are TRBV7-2 and TRBJ2-3; 11 nucleotides match TRBD1. Trimming cost V 2 bases and J 4 bases; bases outside gene matches: 2. CDR3 size: 15 residues. Germline loops: CDR1 SGHTA, CDR2 FQGNSA. This CDR3 reads CASSLRTGGADTQYF. CDR3 coding DNA: TGTGCCAGCAGCTTAAGGACAGGGGGCGCAGATACGCAGTATTTT.

The genes are TRBV27 and TRBJ2-5; 8 bases match TRBD2. The germline V gene encodes CDR1 MNHEY and CDR2 SMNVEV (reference sequence). This CDR3 is built from 16 residues. Unmatched junction bases numbered 11, after V lost 3 bases and J lost 5 bases. As DNA, the CDR3 is TGTGCCAGCAGTTTCCTCCGGGCGGGGGGATTGGAGACCCAGTACTTC. Protein product: CASSFLRAGGLETQYF.

The chain carries TRBV7-9 and TRBJ1-2; D not resolved. The CDR3 is 14 amino acids. The V gene's germline CDR1 is SEHNR and CDR2 FQNEAQ (reference sequence). V was shortened by 5 bases and J by 2 bases, with 12 bases between the two germline ends. Written as DNA, the CDR3 is TGTGCCAGCAGCGACTTGCGGGTAAACTATGGCTACACCTTC. Its protein product is CASSDLRVNYGYTF.

This clone was seen just once. The rearrangement links TRBV7-2 to TRBJ1-2; TRBD1 is a possible D gene (5 bases). Germline V gene sequence: CDR1 SGHTA, CDR2 FQGNSA. This CDR3 contains 15 residues. V was shortened by 0 bases and J by 3 bases, with 11 bases between the two germline ends. The CDR3 DNA reads as TGTGCCAGCAGCTTAGCGGGGCAGGGTGACTATGGCTACACCTTC. Protein product: CASSLAGQGDYGYTF.

A single count supports this clone. The V call is TRBV4-2, the J call TRBJ2-7; 7 bases align to TRBD1. This CDR3 has 16 residues. Germline V gene data show CDR1 as LGHNA and CDR2 as YNFKEQ. Losses at the gene ends were 1 base for V and 2 bases for J; bases not matched to a gene: 8. In DNA form, the CDR3 reads TGTGCCAGCAGCCAAGCTGCGGACAGGAGCCCCTACGAGCAGTACTTC. Amino acids: CASSQAADRSPYEQYF.

The chain has TRBV18 and TRBJ2-2, with D perhaps matching TRBD1 (6 bases). There are 14 residues in the CDR3. The V end lost 3 bases, the J end lost 3 bases, and 8 bases lay between the germline ends. Germline values: CDR1 KGHSH, CDR2 LQKENI. For the CDR3, the DNA is TGTGCCAGCTCACCGGGACAATACACCGGGGAGCTGTTTTTT. Protein product: CASSPGQYTGELFF.

The chain uses TRBV5-1 and TRBJ1-1, with no clear D. Trimming took 0 bases from V and 1 from J, leaving 4 bases between them. This CDR3 is built from 13 residues. The germline gives CDR1 SGHRS, CDR2 YFSETQ. The CDR3 bases are TGCGCCAGCAGCTTGGGAGGGAACACTGAAGCTTTCTTT. As protein: CASSLGGNTEAFF.

This clone was counted only a few times. V usage is TRBV6-4 and J usage is TRBJ2-2; D is ambiguous. CDR1 is MRHNA, CDR2 SNTAGT, per germline. Trimming left V 0 bases short and J 3 bases short, with 2 bases between. The CDR3 has 13 residues. CDR3 DNA: TGTGCCAGCAGTGACTCCGACACCGGGGAGCTGTTTTTT. It specifies CASSDSDTGELFF.